One T cell receptor (beta chain) is described in this entry. Its antigen is not identified. Both 60 Vbeta primers and 13 Jbeta primers went into the PCR. Measured with immunoSEQ multiplex PCR; TCRdb has only the in-frame clones, and not every one. The sample gives around 100,000 clones, approximately 79% of which show up once; around 20% is in the top ten. This record belongs to a study of cytomegalovirus exposure and HLA in healthy donors. This CDR3 comprises 15 residues. Germline V CDR1 and CDR2: MGHRA, YSYEKL. V lost 7 bases and J lost 6; bases outside the gene matches: 9. Overall study findings and caveats: A link between a missense DCLRE1C variant and TCR beta V- and J-gene trimming emerged from a later analysis. Previous analysis showed most TCR beta V segments were productive about 87% or about 30% of the time.

The sequence derives from a woman aged 60-75 years in good health and CMV-seropositive. V usage is TRBV4-1 and J usage is TRBJ2-7; 13 nucleotides agree with TRBD2. The source material was PBMCs. The CDR3 is CASTLTSGRFGEQYF. The CDR3 bases are TGCGCCAGCACCCTGACTAGCGGGAGGTTTGGCGAGCAGTACTTC.